The present T cell receptor beta chain was sequenced within a study of tissue T cells after allogeneic stem cell transplantation. Assay used: immunoSEQ multiplex PCR; TCRdb lists only in-frame clones, some missing. The table records some 43,000 clones, roughly 89% of them present only once. CDR3 size: 16 residues. Germline assignment: CDR1 KGHDR and CDR2 SFDVKD. Unmatched junction bases numbered 8, after V lost 4 bases and J lost 3 bases. The receptor's source is a woman aged 35 to 69 who later had graft-versus-host disease after an allogeneic stem cell transplant. The sequenced sample was blood, obtained before transplantation. The chain links TRBV24-1 to TRBJ2-3, with 8 bases that match TRBD1. The chain's CDR3 is CATSEVGQGGTDTQYF. The CDR3, as DNA: TGTGCCACCAGTGAAGTCGGACAGGGTGGAACAGATACGCAGTATTTT.